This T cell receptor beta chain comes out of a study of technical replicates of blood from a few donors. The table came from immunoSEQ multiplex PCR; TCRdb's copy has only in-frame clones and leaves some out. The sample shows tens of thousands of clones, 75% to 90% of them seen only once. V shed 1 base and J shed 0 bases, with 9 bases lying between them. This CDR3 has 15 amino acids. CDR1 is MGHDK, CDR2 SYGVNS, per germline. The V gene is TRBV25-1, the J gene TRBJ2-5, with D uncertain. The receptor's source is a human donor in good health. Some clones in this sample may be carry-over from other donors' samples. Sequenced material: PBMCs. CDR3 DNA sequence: TGTGCCAGCAGTGAATCGGAGACGTACCAAGAGACCCAGTACTTC. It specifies CASSESETYQETQYF.